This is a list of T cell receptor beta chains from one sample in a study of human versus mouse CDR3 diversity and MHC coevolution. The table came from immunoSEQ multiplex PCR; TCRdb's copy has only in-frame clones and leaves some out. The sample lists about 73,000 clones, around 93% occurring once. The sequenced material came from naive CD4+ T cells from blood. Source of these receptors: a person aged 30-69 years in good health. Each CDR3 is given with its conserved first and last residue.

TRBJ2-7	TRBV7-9	CASSLSAQSSYEQYF
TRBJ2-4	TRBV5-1	CARSRRLAGKNIQYF
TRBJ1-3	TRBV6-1	CASSDGTASGNTIYF
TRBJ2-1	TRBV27	CASSPRDSSSYNEQFF
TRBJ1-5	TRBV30	CAWSVARTPRSNQPQHF
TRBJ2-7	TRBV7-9	CASSFQGGREQYF
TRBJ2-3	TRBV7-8	CASSLFAGTDTQYF
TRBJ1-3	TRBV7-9	CASSPPGAGGNTIYF
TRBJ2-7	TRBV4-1	CASSQLATGAYEQYF
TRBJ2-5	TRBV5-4	CASSLAPGETQYF
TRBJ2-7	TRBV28	CASSLGAREQYF
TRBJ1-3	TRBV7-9	CAPGKSSGNTIYF
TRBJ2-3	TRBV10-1	CASSFSGKADTQYF
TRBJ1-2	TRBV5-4	CASSFPGGGGGYTF
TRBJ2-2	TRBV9	CASSPHTTGELFF
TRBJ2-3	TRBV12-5	CASEKWRTDTQYF
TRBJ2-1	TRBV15	CATSRDLQGSSYNEQFF
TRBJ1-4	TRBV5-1	CASSGQDNEKLFF
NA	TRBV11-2	CASRRVGDRGYEQYF
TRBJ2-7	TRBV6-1	CASSDDASREQYF
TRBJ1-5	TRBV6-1	CATGQGPGQPQHF
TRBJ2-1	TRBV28	CASSLTGEGYNEQFF
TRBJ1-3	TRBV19	CASSETGGRNTIYF
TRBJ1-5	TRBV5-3	CARSLGLRGSNQPQHF
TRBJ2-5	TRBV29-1	CSVGVLAGGPSTVAQYF
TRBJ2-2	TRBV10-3	CAIRGDRNTGELFF
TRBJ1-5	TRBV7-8	CASSVRDTGQPQHF
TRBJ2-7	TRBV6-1	CASSGGQTLSYEQYF
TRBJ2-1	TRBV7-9	CASSPAPGTGSCNEQFF
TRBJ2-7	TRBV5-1	CASSLAESPYEQYF
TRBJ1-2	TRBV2	CASSATLARGASTRSSGYTF
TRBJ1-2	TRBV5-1	CASSLGGQMSYGYTF
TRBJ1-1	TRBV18	CASSPTGEAEAFF
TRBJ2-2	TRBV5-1	CASRGSGLANTGELFF
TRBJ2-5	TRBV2	CASTGLAGANYQETQYF
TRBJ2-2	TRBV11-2	CASSLGYRAASGELFF
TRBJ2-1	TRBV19	CASSPQGNEQFF
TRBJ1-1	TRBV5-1	CASSPTGENTEAFF
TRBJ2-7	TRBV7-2	CASSQGLAYEQYF
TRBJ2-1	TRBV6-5	CASRELGLSYNEQFF
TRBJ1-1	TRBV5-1	CASSTGGTGLVNTEAFF
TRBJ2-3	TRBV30	CAWSRDFSDTQYF
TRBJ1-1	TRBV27	CASSLYNMGQMNTEAFF
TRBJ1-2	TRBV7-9	CASSPISGHGYTF
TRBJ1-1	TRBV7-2	CASSLADGFEAFF